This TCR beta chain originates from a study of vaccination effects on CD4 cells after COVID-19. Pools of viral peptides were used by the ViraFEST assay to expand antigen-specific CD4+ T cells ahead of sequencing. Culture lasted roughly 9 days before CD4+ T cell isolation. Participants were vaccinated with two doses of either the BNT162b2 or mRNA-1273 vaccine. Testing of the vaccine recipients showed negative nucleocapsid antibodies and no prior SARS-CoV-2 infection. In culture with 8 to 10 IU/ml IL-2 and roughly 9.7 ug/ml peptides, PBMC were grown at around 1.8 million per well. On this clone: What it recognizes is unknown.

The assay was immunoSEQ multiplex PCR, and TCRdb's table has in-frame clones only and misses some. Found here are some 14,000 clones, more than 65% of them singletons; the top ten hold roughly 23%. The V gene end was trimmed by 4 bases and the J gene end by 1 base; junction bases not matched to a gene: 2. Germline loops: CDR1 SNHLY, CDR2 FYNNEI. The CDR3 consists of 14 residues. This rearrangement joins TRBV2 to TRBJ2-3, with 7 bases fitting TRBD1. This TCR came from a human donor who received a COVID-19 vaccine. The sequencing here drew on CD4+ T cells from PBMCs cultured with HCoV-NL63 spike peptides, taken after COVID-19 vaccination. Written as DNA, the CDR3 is TGTGCCAGCAGTGGACAGGGTGGCACAGATACGCAGTATTTT. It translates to CASSGQGGTDTQYF.